The 5 T cell receptor beta chains below come from one sample, sequenced in a study of T cells in Graves' hyperthyroidism and ophthalmopathy (dated by TCRdb to the late 2010s). Libraries were made using multiplex PCR. Sequencer: Illumina HiSeq 2000. The TCR beta CDR3 regions were amplified from the RNA transcripts. A first-round RT-PCR of the TCR CDR3 used the HTBI primer set with the Qiagen OneStep RT-PCR kit. TCRdb reanalyzed the raw reads on its own, using fastp at Q25 for trimming and MiXCR for clone calling, and kept in-frame beta chains. Each entry merges the rows of one CDR3 protein and shows their most common DNA and genes. Within this sample are about 640,000 distinct CDR3 sequences, with around 21% of them counted one time only. The top ten clonotypes cover 34% of the sample. The specimen was blood. The receptor set was obtained from a man aged 30 to 45 with Graves' ophthalmopathy.

The sample holds a few counts of this clonotype. The chain combines TRBV27 with TRBJ2-6, with unresolved D. CDR3 length: 13 amino acids. The germline CDR1 and CDR2 sequences are MNHEY and SMNVEV (reference sequence). V was cut by 3 bases and J by 4 bases, with 4 bases left in between. CDR3 DNA sequence: TGTGCCAGCAGTTTGAACGGGGCCAACGTCCTGACTTTC. As protein: CASSLNGANVLTF.

The V call is TRBV18, the J call TRBJ1-2; 8 bases map to TRBD1. V lost 2 bases, J lost 4 bases, and 9 bases stayed unmatched. Germline CDR1 KGHSH, CDR2 LQKENI. The CDR3 has 16 residues. In DNA, the CDR3 is TGTGCCAGCTCACCAGGGACGACAGGGGAGCCCTATGGCTACACCTTC. This codes for CASSPGTTGEPYGYTF.

The chain carries TRBV3-1 and TRBJ2-7; 11 bases are shared with TRBD2. Germline V gives CDR1 LGHDT, CDR2 YNNKEL (reference sequence). Losses at the gene ends were 0 bases for V and 9 bases for J; bases not matched to a gene: 4. This CDR3 spans 14 amino acids. CDR3 DNA sequence: TGTGCCAGCAGCCAAGATCGACTAGCGGGACGGCAGTACTTC. Amino acid sequence: CASSQDRLAGRQYF.

This clonotype was detected many times. The rearrangement uses TRBV18 and TRBJ1-2, with D tentatively TRBD1 (5 bases). The CDR3 length is 13 residues. V was clipped by 3 bases and J by 3 bases, with 8 bases between them. Germline assignment: CDR1 KGHSH and CDR2 LQKENI. The CDR3 region has the DNA TGTGCCAGCTCACCGACAGCTGACTATGGCTACACCTTC. Translated, it gives CASSPTADYGYTF.

This clonotype was picked up many times. The V gene is TRBV7-2, the J gene TRBJ2-5, with 7 bases identical to TRBD2. Germline V gives CDR1 SGHTA, CDR2 FQGNSA. The CDR3 sequence is 19 residues long. The trim removed 1 base at V and 2 bases at J, leaving 16 bases unmatched. CDR3 in DNA: TGTGCCAGCAGCTTAGGAAAAGCTAGCGGCTTAGACCTTCAAGAGACCCAGTACTTC. Its protein is CASSLGKASGLDLQETQYF.